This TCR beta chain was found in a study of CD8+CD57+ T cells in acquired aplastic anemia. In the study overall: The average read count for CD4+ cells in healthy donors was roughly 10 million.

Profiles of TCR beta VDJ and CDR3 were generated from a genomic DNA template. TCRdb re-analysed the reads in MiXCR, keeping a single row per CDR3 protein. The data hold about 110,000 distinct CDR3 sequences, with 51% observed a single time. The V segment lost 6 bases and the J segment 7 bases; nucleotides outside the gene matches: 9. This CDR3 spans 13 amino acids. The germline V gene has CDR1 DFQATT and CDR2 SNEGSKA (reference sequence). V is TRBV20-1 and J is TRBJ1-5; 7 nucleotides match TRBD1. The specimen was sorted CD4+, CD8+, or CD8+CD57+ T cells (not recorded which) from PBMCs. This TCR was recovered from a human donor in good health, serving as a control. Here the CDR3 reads CSATQGNGQPQHF. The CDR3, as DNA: TGCAGTGCCACACAGGGGAATGGGCAGCCCCAGCATTTT.